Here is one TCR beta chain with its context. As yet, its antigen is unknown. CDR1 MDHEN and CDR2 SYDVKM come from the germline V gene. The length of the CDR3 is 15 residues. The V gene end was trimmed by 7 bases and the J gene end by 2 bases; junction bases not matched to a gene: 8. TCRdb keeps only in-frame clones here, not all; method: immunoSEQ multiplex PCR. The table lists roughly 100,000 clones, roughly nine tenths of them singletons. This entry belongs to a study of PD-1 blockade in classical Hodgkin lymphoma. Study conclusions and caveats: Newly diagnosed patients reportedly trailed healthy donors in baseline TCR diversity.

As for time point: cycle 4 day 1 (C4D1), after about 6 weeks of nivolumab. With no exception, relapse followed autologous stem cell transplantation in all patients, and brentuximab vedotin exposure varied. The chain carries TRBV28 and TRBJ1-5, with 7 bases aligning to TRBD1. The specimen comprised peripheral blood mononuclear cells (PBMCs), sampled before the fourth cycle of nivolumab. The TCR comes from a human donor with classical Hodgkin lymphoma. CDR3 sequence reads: CASTLMTGRNQPQHF. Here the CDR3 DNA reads TGTGCCAGCACCTTAATGACAGGGCGCAATCAGCCCCAGCATTTT.